A selection of T cell receptor beta chains follows, all from one sample in a study of technical replicates of blood from four donors. Repertoires were generated with immunoSEQ multiplex PCR, while TCRdb's copy carries only in-frame clones and drops some. The top ten hold around 4.5% of the sample, which has roughly 68,000 clones, roughly nine tenths seen once. The sequenced sample consisted of PBMCs. These receptors all stem from a human donor in good health. Some clones in this sample may be carry-over from other donors' samples. CDR3s include the opening cysteine and the closing phenylalanine or tryptophan. A D gene is named only where the DNA matches it firmly. Some rows mark clone size as missing; the rest say once, few, many or name a class of expanded clone.

d_gene	abundance	v_gene	len	j_gene	CDR3nt	CDR3aa
TRBD2	NA	TRBV19	19	TRBJ2-4	TGTGCCAGTAGTATTTCGACTAGCGGGGGGGCACTAGCCAAAAACATTCAGTACTTC	CASSISTSGGALAKNIQYF
NA	NA	TRBV5-1	14	TRBJ1-1	TGCGCCAGCAGCTATACCCTAATGAACACTGAAGCTTTCTTT	CASSYTLMNTEAFF
TRBD1	once	TRBV6-6	14	TRBJ1-6	TGTGCCGGAGGGTCCGGGACAGCTAATTCACCCCTCCACTTT	CAGGSGTANSPLHF
NA	NA	TRBV7-6	16	TRBJ2-1	TGTGCCAGCAGCGGACGGGACATGAGCTCCTACAATGAGCAGTTCTTC	CASSGRDMSSYNEQFF
TRBD1	NA	TRBV29-1	14	TRBJ1-2	TGCAGCGTTCAGCCGGGACAGGGAATGGGTGGCTACACCTTC	CSVQPGQGMGGYTF
TRBD2	NA	TRBV13	19	TRBJ2-4	TGTGCCAGCAGCTTAGGAGCAACTCGGACTAGCAGCCACAAAAACATTCAGTACTTC	CASSLGATRTSSHKNIQYF
NA	NA	TRBV4-2	13	TRBJ2-1	TGTGCCAGCAGCCAAGTTTTGGGGGGGGGCCACTTCTTC	CASSQVLGGGHFF
TRBD2	NA	TRBV7-9	15	TRBJ2-7	TGTGCCAGCAGCTTGAGCGGGAGACCCTCCTACGAGCAGTACTTC	CASSLSGRPSYEQYF
TRBD1	once	TRBV30	14	TRBJ1-2	TGTGCCTGGAGCCTACAGGGGGCACACTATGGCTACACCTTC	CAWSLQGAHYGYTF
TRBD2	NA	TRBV27	13	TRBJ2-7	TGTGCCAGCAGTTTGGAAGCGGGGTACGAGCAGTACTTC	CASSLEAGYEQYF
TRBD2	NA	TRBV15	17	TRBJ2-1	TGTGCCACCAGCAGAGATGGCCGGACTAGCGGGAGGGATGAGCAGTTCTTC	CATSRDGRTSGRDEQFF
NA	NA	TRBV7-9	15	TRBJ1-1	TGTGCCAGCAGCTCAAAGGGAGGCTCGAACACTGAAGCTTTCTTT	CASSSKGGSNTEAFF
NA	NA	TRBV27	15	TRBJ2-2	TGTGCCAGCAGTTTATCGTGGCAGTTGGCCGGGGAGCTGTTTTTT	CASSLSWQLAGELFF
NA	NA	TRBV29-1	12	TRBJ1-1	TGCAGCGTCTCAGGGTGGGTCACTGAAGCTTTCTTT	CSVSGWVTEAFF
TRBD1	NA	TRBV5-4	15	TRBJ2-7	TGTGCCAGCGGCCCTGGGGGGACAGGGGGCTACGAGCAGTACTTC	CASGPGGTGGYEQYF
TRBD2	NA	TRBV12-5	14	TRBJ2-1	TGTGCTAGTGGTTTTGGCGGGGGGTACAATGAGCAGTTCTTC	CASGFGGGYNEQFF
NA	few	TRBV29-1	14	TRBJ1-1	TGCAGCGTCTCAAGGACAGCCACGAACACTGAAGCTTTCTTT	CSVSRTATNTEAFF
TRBD2	few	TRBV18	16	TRBJ2-3	TGTGCCAGCTCACCGTACTCTAGCGGGAACACAGATATGCAGTATTTT	CASSPYSSGNTDMQYF
TRBD1	NA	TRBV5-4	17	TRBJ1-3	TGTGCCAGCAGCTTGGCCGGACAGGGTAAATCTGGAAACACCATATATTTT	CASSLAGQGKSGNTIYF
NA	NA	TRBV27	15	TRBJ1-4	TGTGCCAGCAGTCCGAGGAGGAGGGAGGGCGAAAAACTGTTTTTT	CASSPRRREGEKLFF
TRBD1	NA	TRBV7-9	15	TRBJ1-3	TGTGCCAGCAGCTCCGACAGGGTCTCTGGAAACACCATATATTTT	CASSSDRVSGNTIYF
TRBD1	NA	TRBV27	15	TRBJ1-2	TGTGCCAGCGGGGACAGGGACTCGCTTAACTATGGCTACACCTTC	CASGDRDSLNYGYTF
NA	NA	TRBV6-1	13	TRBJ1-5	TGTGCCAGCAGTGATCAGGGAACGCAGCCCCAGCATTTT	CASSDQGTQPQHF
NA	NA	TRBV20-1	10	TRBJ1-2	TGCAGTGCCGTGAACGAGGTCTACACCTTC	CSAVNEVYTF
NA	NA	TRBV7-6	15	TRBJ2-7	TGTGCCAGCAGCTTAGGGGCTAGCGAGGCCTACGAGCAGTACTTC	CASSLGASEAYEQYF
NA	NA	TRBV5-6	14	TRBJ2-7	TGTGCCAGCAGCTTGGACAGGGTGTCCTACGAGCAGTACTTC	CASSLDRVSYEQYF
NA	NA	TRBV18	13	TRBJ1-2	TGTGCCAGCTCACCGGGCAGGGATCGTGGCTACACCTTC	CASSPGRDRGYTF
TRBD2	NA	TRBV7-3	15	TRBJ2-3	TGTGCCAGCAGCCAGTTAGCGGGCCCCACAGATACGCAGTATTTT	CASSQLAGPTDTQYF
NA	few	TRBV7-9	12	TRBJ2-3	TGTGCCAGCAGCCTCCACTCCGGTACGCAGTATTTT	CASSLHSGTQYF
TRBD1	NA	TRBV6-1	14	TRBJ1-1	TGTGCCAGCAGTGCAATTAACAGGGGGTCTGAAGCTTTCTTT	CASSAINRGSEAFF
TRBD2	NA	TRBV4-2	15	TRBJ2-5	TGTGCCAGCAGCCGCCAGACGGGGGGCCAAGAGACCCAGTACTTC	CASSRQTGGQETQYF
TRBD2	NA	TRBV9	15	TRBJ2-5	TGTGCCAGCAGCGTAAGCGGGGTTGCGAGGGAGACCCAGTACTTC	CASSVSGVARETQYF
NA	NA	TRBV10-3	15	TRBJ2-7	TGTGCCATCAGTGACTCGACAGGAATCTCCTACGAGCAGTACTTC	CAISDSTGISYEQYF
NA	NA	TRBV19	14	TRBJ1-1	TGTGCCAGTAGTATAGCCTGGAGCAATTATGAAGCTTTCTTT	CASSIAWSNYEAFF
NA	NA	TRBV4-1	14	TRBJ1-3	TGCGCCAGCAGCCAAGGAGGGACTGGAAACACCATATATTTT	CASSQGGTGNTIYF
NA	NA	TRBV5-6	14	TRBJ2-5	TGTGCCAGCAGCTTTTTTTCAGGGAGGGAGACCCAGTACTTC	CASSFFSGRETQYF
NA	NA	TRBV2	13	TRBJ2-2	TGTGCCAGCAGCGTTTATTTCTCCGGGGAGCTGTTTTTT	CASSVYFSGELFF
TRBD1	NA	TRBV19	14	TRBJ2-7	TGTGCCAGTAGTATTGGGACAGGGAACTACGAGCAGTACTTC	CASSIGTGNYEQYF
TRBD1	NA	TRBV7-9	14	TRBJ1-5	TGTGCCAGCAGCTGGACAGGGGACAATCAGCCCCAGCATTTT	CASSWTGDNQPQHF
NA	NA	TRBV19	15	TRBJ2-7	TGTGCCAGTAGTCAATCGGGACTCAGAGCCTACGAGCAGTACTTC	CASSQSGLRAYEQYF
TRBD1	NA	TRBV27	17	TRBJ2-7	TGTGCCAGCAGTACCTGGACAGGAGGAAAGGGCAACTCCGAGCAGTACTTC	CASSTWTGGKGNSEQYF
NA	NA	TRBV27	14	TRBJ1-2	TGTGCCAGCAGTTTATCGAGGGCGGACTATGGCTACACCTTC	CASSLSRADYGYTF
TRBD1	NA	TRBV7-2	14	TRBJ2-7	TGTGCCAGCAGCGGACAGGGCCGGCGTTCCGAGCAGTACTTC	CASSGQGRRSEQYF
NA	NA	TRBV7-2	14	TRBJ2-7	TGTGCCAGCAGCTTAGGAAGGGGGACCTACGAGCAGTACTTC	CASSLGRGTYEQYF
TRBD2	NA	TRBV4-2	18	TRBJ2-3	TGTGCCAGCAGCCCAACCGAACACTCTAGCGGGGGCACAGATACGCAGTATTTT	CASSPTEHSSGGTDTQYF
NA	NA	TRBV7-6	15	TRBJ1-5	TGTGCCAGCAGCTTAGCCTTGGGCAGGGATCAGCCCCAGCATTTT	CASSLALGRDQPQHF
NA	NA	TRBV6-5	11	TRBJ2-3	TGTGCCAGCAGTTACGCGGATACGCAGTATTTT	CASSYADTQYF
TRBD2	NA	TRBV9	19	TRBJ2-5	TGTGCCAGCAGCGCGGAGGGGGGACTAGCGGGAGGGAGGGGAGAGACCCAGTACTTC	CASSAEGGLAGGRGETQYF
NA	NA	TRBV30	14	TRBJ2-1	TGTGCCTGGAGTCCGTCACTGGGGCACAATGAGCAGTTCTTC	CAWSPSLGHNEQFF
TRBD1	NA	TRBV6-1	13	TRBJ1-2	TGTGCCAGCAGCGGGACAGGGAAGTATGGCTACACCTTC	CASSGTGKYGYTF
TRBD2	NA	TRBV7-8	14	TRBJ2-7	TGTGCCAGCAGCTTTTCACGGACTAGCTACGAGCAGTACTTC	CASSFSRTSYEQYF
NA	NA	TRBV4-1	17	TRBJ1-4	TGCGCCAGCAGCCAAGGACCCCCACGGGGGTCTAATGAAAAACTGTTTTTT	CASSQGPPRGSNEKLFF
NA	NA	TRBV7-9	11	TRBJ2-7	TGTGCCAGCAGCACAGGGCTCCAATGGTACTTC	CASSTGLQWYF